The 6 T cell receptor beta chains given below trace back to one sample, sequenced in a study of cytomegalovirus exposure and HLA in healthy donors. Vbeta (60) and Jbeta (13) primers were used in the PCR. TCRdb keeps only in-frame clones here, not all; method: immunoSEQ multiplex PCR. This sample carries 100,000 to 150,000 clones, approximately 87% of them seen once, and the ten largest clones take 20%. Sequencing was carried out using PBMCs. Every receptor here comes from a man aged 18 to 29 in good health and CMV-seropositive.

CDR3 DNA: TGTGCCAGCAGCCCAATCCTAGCGGGGGGCGGCACCTACGAGCAGTACTTC. Amino acid sequence: CASSPILAGGGTYEQYF. The V call is TRBV5-8, the J call TRBJ2-7; 11 bases line up with TRBD2. J gave up 2 bases and V 4 bases, and 11 bases lay outside the gene matches. Germline values: CDR1 SGHTS, CDR2 YDEGEE. The CDR3 length is 17 residues.

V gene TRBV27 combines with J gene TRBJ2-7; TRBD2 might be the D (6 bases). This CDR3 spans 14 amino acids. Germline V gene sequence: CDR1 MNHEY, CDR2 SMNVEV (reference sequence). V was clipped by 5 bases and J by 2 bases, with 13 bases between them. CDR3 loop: CASSPGDWTYEQYF. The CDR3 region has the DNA TGTGCCAGCAGTCCTGGGGACTGGACCTACGAGCAGTACTTC.

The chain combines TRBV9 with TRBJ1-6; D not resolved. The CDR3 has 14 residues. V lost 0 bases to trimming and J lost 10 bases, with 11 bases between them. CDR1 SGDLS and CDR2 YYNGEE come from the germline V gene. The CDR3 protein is CASSVGAAGSPLHF. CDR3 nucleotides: TGTGCCAGCAGCGTAGGGGCCGCGGGGTCACCCCTCCACTTT.

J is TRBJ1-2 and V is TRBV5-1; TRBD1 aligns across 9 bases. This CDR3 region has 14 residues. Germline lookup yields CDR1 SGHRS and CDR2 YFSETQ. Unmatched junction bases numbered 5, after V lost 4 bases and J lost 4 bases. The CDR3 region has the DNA TGCGCCAGCAGCACGACAGGGGGGAGCTATGGCTACACCTTC. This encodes CASSTTGGSYGYTF.

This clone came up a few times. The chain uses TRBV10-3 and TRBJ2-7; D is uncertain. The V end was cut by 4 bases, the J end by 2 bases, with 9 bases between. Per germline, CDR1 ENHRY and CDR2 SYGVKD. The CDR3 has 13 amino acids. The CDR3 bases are TGTGCCATCAGTGGTGAGAATACCTACGAGCAGTACTTC. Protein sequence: CAISGENTYEQYF.

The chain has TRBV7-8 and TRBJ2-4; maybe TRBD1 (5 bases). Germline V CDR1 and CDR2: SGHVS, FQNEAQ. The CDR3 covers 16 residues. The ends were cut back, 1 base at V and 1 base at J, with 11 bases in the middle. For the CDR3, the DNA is TGTGCCAGCAGCTTAGTCGCAGGGTTGGCCAAAAACATTCAGTACTTC. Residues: CASSLVAGLAKNIQYF.